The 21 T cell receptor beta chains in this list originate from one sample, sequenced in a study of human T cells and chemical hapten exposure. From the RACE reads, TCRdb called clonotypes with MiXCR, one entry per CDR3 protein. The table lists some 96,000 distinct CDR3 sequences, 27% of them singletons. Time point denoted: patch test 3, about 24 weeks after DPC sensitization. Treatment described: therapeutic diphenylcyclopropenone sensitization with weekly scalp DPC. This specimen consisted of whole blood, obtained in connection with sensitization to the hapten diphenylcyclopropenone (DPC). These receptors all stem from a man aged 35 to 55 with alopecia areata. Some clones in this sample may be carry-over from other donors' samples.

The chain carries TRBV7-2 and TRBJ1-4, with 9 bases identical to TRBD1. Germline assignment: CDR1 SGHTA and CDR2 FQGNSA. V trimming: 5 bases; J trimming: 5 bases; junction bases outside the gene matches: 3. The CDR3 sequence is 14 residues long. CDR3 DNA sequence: TGTGCCAGCAGCCCTGACAGGGGGAATGAAAAACTGTTTTTT. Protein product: CASSPDRGNEKLFF.

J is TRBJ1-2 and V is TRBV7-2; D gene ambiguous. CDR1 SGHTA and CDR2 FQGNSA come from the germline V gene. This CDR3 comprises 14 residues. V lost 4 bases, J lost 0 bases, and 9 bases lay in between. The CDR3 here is CASSSTTSNYGYTF. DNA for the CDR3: TGTGCCAGCAGCTCCACCACCTCTAACTATGGCTACACCTTC.

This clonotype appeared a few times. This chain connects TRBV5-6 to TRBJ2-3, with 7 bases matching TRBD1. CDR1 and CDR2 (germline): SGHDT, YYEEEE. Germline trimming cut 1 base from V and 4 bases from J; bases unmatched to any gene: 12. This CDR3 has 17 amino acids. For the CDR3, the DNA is TGTGCCAGCAGCTTGTGGTTGGGAAACAGGGGAGCAGATACGCAGTATTTT. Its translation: CASSLWLGNRGADTQYF.

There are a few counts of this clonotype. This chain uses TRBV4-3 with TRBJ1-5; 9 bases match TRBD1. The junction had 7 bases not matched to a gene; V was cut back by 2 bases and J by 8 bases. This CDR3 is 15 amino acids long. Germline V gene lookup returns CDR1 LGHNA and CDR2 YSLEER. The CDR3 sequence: CASSQFHDRGEPQHF. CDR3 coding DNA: TGCGCCAGCAGCCAATTTCATGACAGGGGGGAGCCCCAGCATTTT.

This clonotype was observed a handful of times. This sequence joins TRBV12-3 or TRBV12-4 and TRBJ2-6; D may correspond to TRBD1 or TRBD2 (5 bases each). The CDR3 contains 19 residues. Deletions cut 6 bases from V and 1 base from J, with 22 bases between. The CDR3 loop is CASSQTARDLLSGANVLTF. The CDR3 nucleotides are TGTGCCAGCAGCCAAACTGCCCGGGACCTATTATCTGGGGCCAACGTCCTGACTTTC.

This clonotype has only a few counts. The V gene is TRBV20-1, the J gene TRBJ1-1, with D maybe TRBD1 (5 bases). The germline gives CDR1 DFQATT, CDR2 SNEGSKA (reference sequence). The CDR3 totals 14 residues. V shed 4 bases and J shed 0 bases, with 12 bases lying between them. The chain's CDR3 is CSAKLQGLNTEAFF. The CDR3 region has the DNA TGCAGTGCTAAACTCCAGGGTCTGAACACTGAAGCTTTCTTT.

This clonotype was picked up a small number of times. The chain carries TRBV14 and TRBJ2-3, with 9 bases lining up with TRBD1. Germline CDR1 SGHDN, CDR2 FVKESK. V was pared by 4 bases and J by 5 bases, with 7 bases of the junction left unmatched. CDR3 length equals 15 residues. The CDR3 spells CASSPDRGQGDTQYF. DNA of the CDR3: TGTGCCAGCAGCCCGGACAGGGGTCAAGGAGATACGCAGTATTTT. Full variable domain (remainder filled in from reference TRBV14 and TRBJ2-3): EAGVTQFPSHSVIEKGQTVTLRCDPISGHDNLYWYRRVMGKEIKFLLHFVKESKQDESGMPNNRFLAERTGGTYSTLKVQPAELEDSGVYFCASSPDRGQGDTQYFGPGTRLTVL.

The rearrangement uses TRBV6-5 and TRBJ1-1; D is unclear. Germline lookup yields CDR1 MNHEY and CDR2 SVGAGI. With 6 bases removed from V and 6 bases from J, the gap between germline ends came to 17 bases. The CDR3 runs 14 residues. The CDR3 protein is CASRVTVNGAEAFF. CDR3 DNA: TGTGCCAGCAGGGTGACGGTGAACGGGGCTGAAGCTTTCTTT.

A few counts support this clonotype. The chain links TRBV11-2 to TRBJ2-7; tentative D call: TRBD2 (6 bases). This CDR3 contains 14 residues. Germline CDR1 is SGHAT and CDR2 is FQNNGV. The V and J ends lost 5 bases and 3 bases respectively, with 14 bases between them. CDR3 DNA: TGTGCCAGCAGCCCCCTTACTAGCAACTACGAGCAGTACTTC. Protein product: CASSPLTSNYEQYF. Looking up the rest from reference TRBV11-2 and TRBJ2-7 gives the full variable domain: EAGVAQSPRYKIIEKRQSVAFWCNPISGHATLYWYQQILGQGPKLLIQFQNNGVVDDSQLPKDRFSAERLKGVDSTLKIQPAKLEDSAVYLCASSPLTSNYEQYFGPGTRLTVT.

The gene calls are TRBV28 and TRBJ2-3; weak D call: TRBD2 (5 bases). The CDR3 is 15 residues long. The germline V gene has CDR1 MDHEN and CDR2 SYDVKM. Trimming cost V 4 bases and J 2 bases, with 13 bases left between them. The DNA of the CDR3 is TGTGCCAGCAGTTACGGAGCGGAATACACAGATACGCAGTATTTT. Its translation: CASSYGAEYTDTQYF.

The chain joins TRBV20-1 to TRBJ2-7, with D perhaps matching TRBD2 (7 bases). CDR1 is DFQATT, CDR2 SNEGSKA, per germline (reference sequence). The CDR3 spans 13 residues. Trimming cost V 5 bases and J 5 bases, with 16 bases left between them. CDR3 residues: CSAAAGAPDEQYF. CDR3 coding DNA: TGCAGTGCTGCTGCGGGGGCTCCCGACGAGCAGTACTTC.

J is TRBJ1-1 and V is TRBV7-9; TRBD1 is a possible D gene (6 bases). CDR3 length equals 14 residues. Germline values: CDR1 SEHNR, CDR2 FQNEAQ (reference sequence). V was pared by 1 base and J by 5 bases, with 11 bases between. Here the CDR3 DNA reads TGTGCCAGCAGCTTAGTACAGGGAAGAACTGAAGCTTTCTTT. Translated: CASSLVQGRTEAFF.

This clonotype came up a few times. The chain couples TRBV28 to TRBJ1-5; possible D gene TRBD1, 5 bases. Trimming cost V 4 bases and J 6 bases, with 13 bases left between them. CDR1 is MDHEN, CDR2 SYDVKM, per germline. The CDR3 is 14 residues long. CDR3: CASSSGPWSQPQHF. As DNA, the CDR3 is TGTGCCAGCAGTTCGGGGCCCTGGAGTCAGCCCCAGCATTTT.

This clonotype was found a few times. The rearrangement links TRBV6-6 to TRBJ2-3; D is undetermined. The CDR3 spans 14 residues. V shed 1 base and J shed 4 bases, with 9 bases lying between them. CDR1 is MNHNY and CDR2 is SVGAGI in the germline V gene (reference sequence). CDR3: CASSYLGFADTQYF. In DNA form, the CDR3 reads TGTGCCAGCAGTTACTTAGGGTTTGCAGATACGCAGTATTTT.

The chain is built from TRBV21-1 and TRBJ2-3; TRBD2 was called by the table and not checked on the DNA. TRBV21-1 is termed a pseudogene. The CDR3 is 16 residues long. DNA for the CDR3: TGTGCCAGCAGCAATATTGGGGACTCTCGAACAGATACGCAGTATTTT. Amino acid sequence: CASSNIGDSRTDTQYF.

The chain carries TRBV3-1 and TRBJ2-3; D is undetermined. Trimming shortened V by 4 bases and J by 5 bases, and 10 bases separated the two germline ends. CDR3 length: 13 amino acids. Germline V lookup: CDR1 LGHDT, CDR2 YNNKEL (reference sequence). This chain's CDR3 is CASSLKGGDTQYF. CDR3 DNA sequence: TGTGCCAGCAGCCTAAAAGGCGGAGATACGCAGTATTTT.

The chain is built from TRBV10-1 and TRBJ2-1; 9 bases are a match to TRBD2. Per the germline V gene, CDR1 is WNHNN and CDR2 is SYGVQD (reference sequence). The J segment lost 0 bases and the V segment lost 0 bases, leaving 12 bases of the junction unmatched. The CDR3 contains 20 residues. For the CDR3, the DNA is TGCGCCAGCAGTGAGTCCCTTGGAGCGGGGGGCCCCGTCTCCTACAATGAGCAGTTCTTC. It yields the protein CASSESLGAGGPVSYNEQFF.

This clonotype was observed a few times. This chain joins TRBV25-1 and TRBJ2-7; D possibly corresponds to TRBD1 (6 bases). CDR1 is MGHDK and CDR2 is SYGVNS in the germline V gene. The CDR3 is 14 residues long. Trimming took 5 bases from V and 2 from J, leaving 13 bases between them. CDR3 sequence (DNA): TGTGCCAGCAGTCAACAGGGAGCAACCTACGAGCAGTACTTC. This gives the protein CASSQQGATYEQYF.

This CDR3 reads CSARSYSGLQSYEQFF. The CDR3 coding sequence is TGCAGTGCTAGATCTTATTCGGGACTTCAGTCATATGAGCAGTTCTTC. The rearrangement joins TRBV20-1 to TRBJ2-1; D is possibly TRBD2 (6 bases). Germline values: CDR1 DFQATT, CDR2 SNEGSKA (reference sequence). The germline V and J ends were trimmed by 2 bases and 8 bases, with 22 bases remaining between them. This CDR3 is built from 16 residues.

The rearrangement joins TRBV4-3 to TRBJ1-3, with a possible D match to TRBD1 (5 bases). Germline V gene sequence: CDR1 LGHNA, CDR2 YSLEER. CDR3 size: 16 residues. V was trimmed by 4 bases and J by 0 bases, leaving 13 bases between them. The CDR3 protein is CASSLYYDSSGNTIYF. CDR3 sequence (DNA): TGCGCCAGCAGCCTATATTACGACAGCTCTGGAAACACCATATATTTT.

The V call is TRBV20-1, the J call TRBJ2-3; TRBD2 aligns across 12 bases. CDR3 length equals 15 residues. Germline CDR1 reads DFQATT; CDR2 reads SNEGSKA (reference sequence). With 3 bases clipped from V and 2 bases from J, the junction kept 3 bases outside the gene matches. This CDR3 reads CSASPSGRATDTQYF. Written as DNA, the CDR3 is TGCAGTGCTAGCCCTAGCGGGAGGGCCACAGATACGCAGTATTTT.